Here is one T cell receptor (beta chain) with its context. The data belong to a study of blood T cell repertoires in COVID-19. At the level of the study: Donors in the United States, Italy and Spain gave samples during acute or convalescent COVID-19.

Only in-frame clones appear in the TCRdb table, and some are missing; sequencing was by immunoSEQ multiplex PCR. The sample has fewer than 200,000 clones; approximately 86% are singletons. The CDR3 totals 15 residues. CDR1 is MDHEN, CDR2 SYDVKM, per germline. Trimming removed 5 bases from V and 3 bases from J; junction bases left unmatched: 5. Seattle's enrolled individuals joined amid active infection and were then monitored longitudinally. This chain connects TRBV28 to TRBJ1-1, with 11 positions matching TRBD1. Sequenced material: peripheral blood. The origin of this receptor is a woman of 80 years or more with COVID-19, enrolled during active disease. The CDR3 sequence is CASSPDRGRDTEAFF. As DNA, the CDR3 is TGTGCCAGCAGTCCGGACAGGGGGCGTGACACTGAAGCTTTCTTT.